This T cell receptor beta chain was sequenced for a study of cytomegalovirus exposure and HLA in healthy donors. Study context: Inside one of the first data releases sat some 85 million unique TCRs taken from HLA-typed donors.

Germline CDR1 and CDR2: SGHTA and FQGNSA. The V end lost 2 bases, the J end lost 0 bases, and 5 bases lay between the germline ends. There are 15 residues in the CDR3. A multiplex PCR was run with 60 Vbeta primers and 13 Jbeta primers. Sequenced by immunoSEQ multiplex PCR; TCRdb stores in-frame clones only, minus some. The sample contains fewer than 250,000 clones, over 75% of which appear only once. The sequenced material came from PBMCs. This sequence originates from a man between 18 and 29 years old in good health and CMV-seronegative. This chain connects TRBV7-2 to TRBJ2-6; no firm D call. The CDR3 spells CASSLPSSGANVLTF. As DNA, the CDR3 is TGTGCCAGCAGCTTACCTAGCTCTGGGGCCAACGTCCTGACTTTC.